This TCR beta chain appears in the sequencing data of a study of shared clonotypes between healthy human individuals. Findings and caveats of the study: Shared across a handful of donors were around 5% of the naive CD4 clonotypes. What naive subsets generally showed was a larger estimated richness than memory subsets showed.

Positive CCR7 selection of CD45RO-negative cells yielded the naive CD8 cells, and terminally differentiated effector memory CD45RA+ cells were excluded. Every one of the donors was a Caucasian adult that lived in Nashville, Tennessee. Germline lookup yields CDR1 SGHVS and CDR2 FNYEAQ. The CDR3 covers 16 residues. After removal of 5 bases from V and 5 bases from J, the junction contained 6 bases not matched to a gene. Sequencing was performed with immunoSEQ multiplex PCR; in TCRdb, only in-frame clones are kept and a portion is missing. Here the sample spans about 750,000 clones, more than 85% being singletons. This clone turned up a few times. Its antigen is currently unknown.

Sequencing was carried out using naive CD8+ T cells sorted from blood. The clonotype was recovered from a man in his thirties or forties in good health. The rearrangement links TRBV7-6 to TRBJ2-1, with TRBD2 matching over 13 bases. The CDR3 bases are TGTGCCAGCAGCCCATGGACTAGCGGGAGCCACAATGAGCAGTTCTTC. Amino acids: CASSPWTSGSHNEQFF.